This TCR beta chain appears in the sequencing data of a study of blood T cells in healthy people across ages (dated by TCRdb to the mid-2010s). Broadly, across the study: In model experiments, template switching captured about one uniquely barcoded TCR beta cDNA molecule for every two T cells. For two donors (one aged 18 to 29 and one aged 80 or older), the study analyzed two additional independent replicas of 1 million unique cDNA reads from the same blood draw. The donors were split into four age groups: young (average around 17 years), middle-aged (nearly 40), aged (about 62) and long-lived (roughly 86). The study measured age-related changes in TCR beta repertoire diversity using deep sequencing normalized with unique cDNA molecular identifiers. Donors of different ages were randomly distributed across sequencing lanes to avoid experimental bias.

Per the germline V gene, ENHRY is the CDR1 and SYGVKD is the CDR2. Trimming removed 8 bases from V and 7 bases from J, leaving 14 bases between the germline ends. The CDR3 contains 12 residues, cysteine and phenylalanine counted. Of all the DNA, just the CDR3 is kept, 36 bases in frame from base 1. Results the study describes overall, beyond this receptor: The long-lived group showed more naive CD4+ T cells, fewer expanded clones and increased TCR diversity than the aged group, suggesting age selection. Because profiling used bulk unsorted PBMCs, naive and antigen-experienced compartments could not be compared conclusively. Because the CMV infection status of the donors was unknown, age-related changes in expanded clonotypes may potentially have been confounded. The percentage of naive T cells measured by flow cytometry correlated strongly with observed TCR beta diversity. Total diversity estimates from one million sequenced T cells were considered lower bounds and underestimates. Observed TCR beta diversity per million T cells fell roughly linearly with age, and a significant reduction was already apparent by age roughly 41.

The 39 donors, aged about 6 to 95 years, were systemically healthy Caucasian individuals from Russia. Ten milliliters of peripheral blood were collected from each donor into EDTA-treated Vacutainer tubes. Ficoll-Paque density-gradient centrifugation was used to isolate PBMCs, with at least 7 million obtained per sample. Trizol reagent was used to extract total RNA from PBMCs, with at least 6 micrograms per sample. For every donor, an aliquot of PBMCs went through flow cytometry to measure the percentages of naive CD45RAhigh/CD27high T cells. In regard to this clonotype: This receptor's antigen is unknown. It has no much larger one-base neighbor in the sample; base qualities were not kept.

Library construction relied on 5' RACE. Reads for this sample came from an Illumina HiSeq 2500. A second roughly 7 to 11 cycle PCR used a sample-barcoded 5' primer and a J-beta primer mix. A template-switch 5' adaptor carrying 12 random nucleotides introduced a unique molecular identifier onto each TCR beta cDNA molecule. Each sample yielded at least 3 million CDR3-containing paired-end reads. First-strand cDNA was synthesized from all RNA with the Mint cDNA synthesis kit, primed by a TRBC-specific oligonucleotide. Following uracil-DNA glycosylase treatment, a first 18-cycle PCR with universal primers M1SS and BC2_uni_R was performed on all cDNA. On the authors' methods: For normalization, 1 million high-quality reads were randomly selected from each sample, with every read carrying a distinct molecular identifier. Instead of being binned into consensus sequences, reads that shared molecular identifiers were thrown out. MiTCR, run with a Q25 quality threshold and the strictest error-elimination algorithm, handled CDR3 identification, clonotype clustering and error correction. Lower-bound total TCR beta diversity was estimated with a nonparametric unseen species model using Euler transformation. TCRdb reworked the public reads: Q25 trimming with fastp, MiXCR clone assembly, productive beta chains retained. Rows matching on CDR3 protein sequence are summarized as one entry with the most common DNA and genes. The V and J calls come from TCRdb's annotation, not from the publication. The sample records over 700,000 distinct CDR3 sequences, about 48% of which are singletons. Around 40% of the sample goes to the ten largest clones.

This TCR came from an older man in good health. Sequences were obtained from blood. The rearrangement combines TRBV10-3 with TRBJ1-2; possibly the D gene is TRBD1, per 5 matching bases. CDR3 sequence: CAISSLRAGYTF. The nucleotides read TGTGCCATCTCCTCCCTCAGGGCTGGCTACACCTTC.